This record looks at one T cell receptor (beta chain) sequence and its context. Sequencing was performed with immunoSEQ multiplex PCR; in TCRdb, only in-frame clones are kept and a portion is missing. Among under 200,000 clones listed, approximately 91% were seen once. These data originate in a study of blood T cell repertoires in COVID-19. The V gene end was trimmed by 4 bases and the J gene end by 4 bases; junction bases not matched to a gene: 11. The germline CDR1 and CDR2 sequences are SEHNR and FQNEAQ (reference sequence). This CDR3 has 16 residues. The sequence derives from a man younger than 35 with acute or convalescent COVID-19. The sequenced sample was peripheral blood. This sequence joins TRBV7-9 and TRBJ1-2; 8 bases align to TRBD1. CDR3 DNA: TGTGCCAGCAGCTATGGGACAGGAGGAGATGGCTATGGCTACACCTTC. It yields the protein CASSYGTGGDGYGYTF.